These 12 T cell receptor beta chains share one sample of origin, sequenced in a study of shared T cell receptors in the human thymus. Produced via immunoSEQ multiplex PCR; TCRdb's table is partial and in-frame only. The sample includes hundreds of thousands of clones, about 84% of them seen just once. The sample was also reused in another study, on human thymus T cells.

Source material: thymocytes. These receptors all stem from a boy younger than two with a congenital heart defect.

The gene calls are TRBV27 and TRBJ2-7, with 7 bases matching TRBD1. The CDR3 spans 15 residues. The V and J ends lost 8 bases and 2 bases, in that order; junction bases with no gene match: 12. Germline CDR1 is MNHEY and CDR2 is SMNVEV (reference sequence). CDR3 loop: CASRIVGQRTYEQYF. The CDR3 DNA reads TGTGCCAGCCGAATTGTGGGACAGAGAACCTACGAGCAGTACTTC.

The V and J genes are TRBV25-1 and TRBJ2-7; TRBD2 is a possible D gene (6 bases). Germline CDR1 reads MGHDK; CDR2 reads SYGVNS. Trimming left V 6 bases short and J 7 bases short, with 19 bases between. There are 14 residues in the CDR3. CDR3 DNA sequence: TGTGCCAGCAGCGGAGGGGAGTTGCCGGATGAGCAGTACTTC. This sequence encodes CASSGGELPDEQYF.

The V call is TRBV15, the J call TRBJ1-1; D is unclear. The CDR3 spans 16 residues. The ends were cut back, 3 bases at V and 5 bases at J, with 19 bases in the middle. Germline V gives CDR1 LNHNV, CDR2 YYDKDF (reference sequence). In DNA form, the CDR3 reads TGTGCCACCAGCAGGTTGTGGTCAGGCGACGGAACTGAAGCTTTCTTT. Its translation is CATSRLWSGDGTEAFF. Complete variable domain (other parts from reference TRBV15 and TRBJ1-1): DAMVIQNPRYQVTQFGKPVTLSCSQTLNHNVMYWYQQKSSQAPKLLFHYYDKDFNNEADTPDNFQSRRPNTSFCFLDIRSPGLGDTAMYLCATSRLWSGDGTEAFFGQGTRLTVV.

This clone was observed a few times. V is TRBV10-3 and J is TRBJ1-5, with D possibly matching TRBD1 (6 bases). Trimming left V 3 bases short and J 0 bases short, with 15 bases between. Germline CDR1 ENHRY, CDR2 SYGVKD. The CDR3 is 17 residues long. CDR3: CAISEPDSNYSNQPQHF. The CDR3 nucleotides are TGTGCCATCAGTGAACCGGACAGCAATTATAGCAATCAGCCCCAGCATTTT.

The V call is TRBV9, the J call TRBJ2-5; 10 bases line up with TRBD1. The ends lost 4 bases at V and 10 bases at J; junction bases unmatched: 13. The CDR3 has 15 amino acids. Looked up from germline, CDR1 is SGDLS and CDR2 is YYNGEE. The DNA of the CDR3 is TGTGCCAGCAGCCAGAAATATGGACAGGGGGTGGACCAGTACTTC. As protein: CASSQKYGQGVDQYF.

CDR3 nucleotide sequence: TGTGCCATCAGTGACCCGGGTTCTCGCAGCTCCTACAATGAGCAGTTCTTC. Translation gives CAISDPGSRSSYNEQFF. V and J are TRBV10-3 and TRBJ2-1; D gene unclear. The germline V gene has CDR1 ENHRY and CDR2 SYGVKD. Trimming removed 3 bases at V and 0 bases at J, with 15 bases between. The CDR3 extends over 17 amino acids.

The V call is TRBV5-1, the J call TRBJ2-2, with 10 bases matching TRBD2. The CDR3 totals 16 residues. The V and J ends lost 2 bases and 4 bases, in that order; junction bases with no gene match: 5. Germline assignment: CDR1 SGHRS and CDR2 YFSETQ. The CDR3 spells CASSFSGRLGTGELFF. The CDR3 DNA sequence: TGCGCCAGCAGCTTTAGCGGGAGGTTAGGCACCGGGGAGCTGTTTTTT.

This clone has just one count. The rearrangement joins TRBV5-5 to TRBJ2-2, with 10 bases lining up with TRBD1. V was pared by 4 bases and J by 2 bases, with 2 bases of the junction left unmatched. The CDR3 runs to 15 residues. Germline V gives CDR1 SGHKS, CDR2 YYEKEE (reference sequence). DNA of the CDR3: TGTGCCAGCAGCGGGACAGGGGTTAACACCGGGGAGCTGTTTTTT. Translating it yields CASSGTGVNTGELFF.

The chain links TRBV10-3 to TRBJ2-7; TRBD1 aligns across 7 bases. Trimming at V came to 11 bases and at J to 4 bases, leaving 14 bases not matched to a gene. The CDR3 extends over 14 amino acids. Germline-derived CDR1 and CDR2 are ENHRY and SYGVKD. CDR3 residues: CAGGSGTEVYEQYF. CDR3 in DNA: TGTGCCGGGGGATCCGGGACAGAGGTTTACGAGCAGTACTTC.

The chain recombines TRBV19 with TRBJ2-1, with D perhaps matching TRBD2 (5 bases). V was cut by 5 bases and J by 8 bases, with 13 bases left in between. Per germline, CDR1 LNHDA and CDR2 SQIVND (reference sequence). The CDR3 has 13 residues. The chain's CDR3 is CASSPPSLDEQFF. CDR3 nucleotides: TGTGCCAGTAGTCCCCCTAGCTTAGATGAGCAGTTCTTC.

This rearrangement joins TRBV4-1 to TRBJ1-5; no clear D gene. Germline CDR1 MGHRA, CDR2 YSYEKL. The V gene lost 4 bases and the J gene lost 3 bases, with 10 bases spanning the gap. The CDR3 covers 14 residues. The CDR3 reads CASSPRQSNQPQHF. CDR3 DNA sequence: TGCGCCAGCAGCCCCCGACAATCCAATCAGCCCCAGCATTTT.

This chain joins TRBV30 and TRBJ1-1, with 10 bases matching TRBD1. This CDR3 contains 16 residues. CDR1 and CDR2 (germline): GTSNPN, SVGIG (reference sequence). Losses at the gene ends were 3 bases for V and 1 base for J; bases not matched to a gene: 8. The CDR3 DNA follows: TGTGCCTGGAGCACCGGGACAGGGGCCGAGAACACTGAAGCTTTCTTT. As protein: CAWSTGTGAENTEAFF.